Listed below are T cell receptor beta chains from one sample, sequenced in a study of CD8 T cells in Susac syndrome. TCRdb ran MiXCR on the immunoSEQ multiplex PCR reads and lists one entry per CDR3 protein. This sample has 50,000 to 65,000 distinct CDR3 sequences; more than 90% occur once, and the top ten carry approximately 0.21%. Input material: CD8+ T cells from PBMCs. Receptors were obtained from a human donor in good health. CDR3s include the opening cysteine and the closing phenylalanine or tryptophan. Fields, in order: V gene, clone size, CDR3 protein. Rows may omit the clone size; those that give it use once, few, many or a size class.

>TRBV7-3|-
CASSPDGQGSYGYTF
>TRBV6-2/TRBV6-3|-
CASRPDDRTYSPLHF
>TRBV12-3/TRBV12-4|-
CASSGASYNEQFF
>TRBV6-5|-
CASSYRLATDTQYF
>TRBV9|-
CASSDRVGTEAFF
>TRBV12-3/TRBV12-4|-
CASSLEVTGTRAGYTF
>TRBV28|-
CASVSIRGQGNSPLHF
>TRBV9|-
CASSPPLGAVAFF
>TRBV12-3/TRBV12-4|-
CASSFRRTADTQYF
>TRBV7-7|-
CASSLREVNEQFF
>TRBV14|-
CASSQYRVIQETQYF
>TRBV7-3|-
CASSWAASQETQYF
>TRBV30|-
CARRARSYGYTF
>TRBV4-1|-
CASSRSLGENQSQHF
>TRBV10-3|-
CASRDRDYEQYF
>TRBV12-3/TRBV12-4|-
CASSLGMGPGEGSNQPQHF
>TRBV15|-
CATSRDARRANTGELFF
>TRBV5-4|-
CASSLTGHYGYTF
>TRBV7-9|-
CASSKSGGAGDTQYF
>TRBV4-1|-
CASSQDDRESYEQYF
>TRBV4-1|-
CASSQGPQGAADTQYF
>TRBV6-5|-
CASSNGGSNQPQHF
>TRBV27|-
CASGSQGAGVNEQFF
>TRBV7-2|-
CASPLSILNYGYTF
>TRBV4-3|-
CASSQFSHSPLHF
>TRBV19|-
CASNTAGGAYEQYF
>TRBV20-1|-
CSAAGTSGGPDEQFF
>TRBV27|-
CASSPTLKYTEAFF
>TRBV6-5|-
CASSESSPWQTHQPQHF
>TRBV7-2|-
CASSPTAWDSSRVNTEAFF
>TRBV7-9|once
CASSLQAGATDTQYF
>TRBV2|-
CASKDRGEGVKNIQYF
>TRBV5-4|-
CASSLPAQRTEAFF
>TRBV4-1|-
CASSPFSDTQYF
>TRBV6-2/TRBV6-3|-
CASSYLWPGGPKGYGYTF
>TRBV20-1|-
CSGGSTEAFF
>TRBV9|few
CASSVGQGSTEAFF
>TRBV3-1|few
CASSRAGTGGNSYEQYF
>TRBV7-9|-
CASRRTGPNSYEQYF
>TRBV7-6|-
CASSSEPSGQRISGANVLTF
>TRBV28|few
CASSLRAGRDYEQYF
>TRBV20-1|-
CSALQGARTGELFF
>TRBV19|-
CASSLASSYNEQFF
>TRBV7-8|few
CASSLRTGTYEQYF
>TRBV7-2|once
CASSLGTTILSPLHF
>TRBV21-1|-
CASMTDKNTEAFF
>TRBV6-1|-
CASTPAKGKSNTGELFF
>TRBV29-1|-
CSAPLGGNTEAFF
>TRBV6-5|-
CASSYQPSGTVYGYTF
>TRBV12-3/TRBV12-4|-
CAIRQSRGQFF
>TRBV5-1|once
CASSLVSVAMNTEAFF
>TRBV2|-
CASSARLAGGWETQYF
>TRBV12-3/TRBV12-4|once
CASSLGSGQGTYNEQFF
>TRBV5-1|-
CASSSPNYEQFF
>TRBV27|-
CASSLILGTDTQYF
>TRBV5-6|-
CASSPQSGGIYEQYF
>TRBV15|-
CASSDREVWYEDQPQHF
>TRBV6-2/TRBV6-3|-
CASSYTGTGAREQYF
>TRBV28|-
CASNRWGAAEAFF
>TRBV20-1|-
CSAPSHGVDLSPGTQYF